The T cell receptor (beta chain) described here comes from a study of T cell responses to AZD1222 COVID-19 vaccine. Trimming pared 4 bases from V and 5 bases from J, leaving 12 bases between. The CDR3 spans 13 residues. Germline V gives CDR1 SGDLS, CDR2 YYNGEE. General study points: Across the whole spike, CD4 TCRs peaked at regions 160-218 and 743-854.

TCRdb keeps only in-frame clones here, not all; method: immunoSEQ multiplex PCR. The repertoire includes 95,000 to 100,000 clones, just over 90% of them detected once, and approximately 1.2% sits in the top ten. Regarding this clone: Its antigen is still unknown.

The TCR sequence derives from an adult in good health. Source: peripheral blood, taken on day 0 of AZD1222 vaccination. The chain links TRBV9 to TRBJ1-2; D is uncertain. CDR3 nucleotide sequence: TGTGCCAGCAGCTCACGTCCTGGTTATGGCTACACCTTC. Residues: CASSSRPGYGYTF.